Following are 12 T cell receptor beta chains from one sample sequenced in a study of naive and memory T cell subsets. Four PCR rounds used nested alpha and beta constant region primers plus the SP2 primer. TCRdb reanalysed the UMI-ligation and nested PCR reads using MiXCR and keeps one entry per CDR3 protein. In the table there are tens of thousands of distinct CDR3 sequences, around 5.2% of which are singletons. A UMI-containing oligonucleotide was joined by 3' ligation to the TCR cDNA template. The sequenced sample consisted of blood. Receptors originate from an adult in good health.

This clonotype was seen ten or more times. The chain links TRBV13 to TRBJ2-1; tentatively, D is TRBD1 or TRBD2 (6 bases each). Germline values: CDR1 PRHDT, CDR2 FYEKMQ (reference sequence). The V end lost 5 bases, the J end lost 6 bases, and 11 bases lay between the germline ends. This CDR3 is 13 amino acids long. CDR3 sequence (DNA): TGTGCCAGCAGCCCGGGGGCGGCCAATGAGCAGTTCTTC. Its translation is CASSPGAANEQFF.

This clonotype was seen ten or more times. V and J are TRBV3-1 and TRBJ2-5; possibly TRBD2 for D (6 bases). The V and J ends lost 3 bases and 5 bases respectively, with 16 bases between them. The CDR3 is made up of 15 amino acids. The germline gives CDR1 LGHDT, CDR2 YNNKEL (reference sequence). The CDR3 is CASSQEGASWETQYF. The CDR3 DNA is TGTGCCAGCAGCCAGGAGGGAGCGAGTTGGGAGACCCAGTACTTC.

This clonotype has at least ten counts. V is TRBV20-1 and J is TRBJ2-6; TRBD1 matches 8 bases. V shed 4 bases, J shed 0 bases, and the junction held 11 bases outside the gene matches. Germline CDR1 reads DFQATT; CDR2 reads SNEGSKA (reference sequence). This CDR3 contains 18 residues. The CDR3 bases are TGCAGTGCTAAAGACAGGGGTTGGGGCTACTCTGGGGCCAACGTCCTGACTTTC. Translation: CSAKDRGWGYSGANVLTF.

This clonotype was picked up many times. V is TRBV2 and J is TRBJ1-4; D uncertain. CDR3 size: 14 residues. V dropped 7 bases and J dropped 8 bases, with 17 bases sitting between them. Per germline, CDR1 SNHLY and CDR2 FYNNEI. The CDR3 loop is CASNRRQAFEKLFF. CDR3 sequence (DNA): TGTGCCAGCAATCGGCGCCAGGCTTTCGAAAAACTGTTTTTT.

This clonotype was recorded many times. As DNA, the CDR3 is TGTGCCTGGAGTGAAGGGTTCGGGGCCAACGTCCTGACTTTC. Its protein is CAWSEGFGANVLTF. V gene TRBV30 combines with J gene TRBJ2-6; D uncertain. The germline V gene has CDR1 GTSNPN and CDR2 SVGIG (reference sequence). This CDR3 is built from 14 residues. The V gene lost 1 base and the J gene lost 4 bases, with 8 bases spanning the gap. Together with reference TRBV30 and TRBJ2-6, the CDR3 gives the full variable domain: SQTIHQWPATLVQPVGSPLSLECTVEGTSNPNLYWYRQAAGRGLQLLFYSVGIGQISSEVPQNLSASRPQDRQFILSSKKLLLSDSGFYLCAWSEGFGANVLTFGAGSRLTVL.

This clonotype occurred many times. The chain employs TRBV7-2 and TRBJ2-3; D remains unclear. In germline, CDR1 is SGHTA, CDR2 FQGNSA. Trimming removed 2 bases from V and 2 bases from J, with 8 bases in between. This CDR3 is 14 amino acids long. The CDR3 region has the DNA TGTGCCAGCAGCTTATCAGCTCTCACAGATACGCAGTATTTT. Amino acid sequence: CASSLSALTDTQYF.

This clonotype has at least ten counts. This sequence joins TRBV20-1 and TRBJ2-2, with unresolved D. Trimming left V 3 bases short and J 2 bases short, with 10 bases between. CDR1 and CDR2 from the germline V gene are DFQATT and SNEGSKA (reference sequence). The CDR3 covers 14 residues. The DNA for the CDR3 is TGCAGTGCTAGGAAACAGCTCAACACCGGGGAGCTGTTTTTT. Protein product: CSARKQLNTGELFF.

This clonotype was observed a few times. The rearrangement links TRBV20-1 to TRBJ2-1; the match to TRBD2 covers 11 bases. The length of the CDR3 is 18 residues. In germline, CDR1 is DFQATT, CDR2 SNEGSKA (reference sequence). J was trimmed by 3 bases and V by 2 bases; bases with no gene match: 12. The chain's CDR3 is CSARSTFRLAGRYNEQFF. CDR3 nucleotides: TGCAGTGCTAGATCCACGTTCAGACTAGCGGGACGCTACAATGAGCAGTTCTTC.

The CDR3 spells CASSLAYSGRPYEQYF. The CDR3 DNA reads TGTGCCAGCAGCTTAGCGTACAGCGGGAGACCCTACGAGCAGTACTTC. The chain combines TRBV7-2 with TRBJ2-7; 8 bases agree with TRBD2. Germline CDR1 and CDR2: SGHTA and FQGNSA. The CDR3 has 16 amino acids. The junction had 6 bases not matched to a gene; V was cut back by 0 bases and J by 2 bases.

This clonotype has ten or more counts. The chain employs TRBV9 and TRBJ2-7, with D unresolved. Per the germline V gene, CDR1 is SGDLS and CDR2 is YYNGEE. This CDR3 has 14 residues. V was trimmed by 0 bases and J by 0 bases, leaving 7 bases between them. CDR3 loop: CASSVGVSSYEQYF. The CDR3 bases are TGTGCCAGCAGCGTAGGTGTGAGCTCCTACGAGCAGTACTTC.

By share of the sample, this clonotype is medium-sized. CDR3 nucleotides: TGCAGTGCTAGGCACAGGGGGAACAATGAGCAGTTCTTC. This gives the protein CSARHRGNNEQFF. V usage is TRBV20-1 and J usage is TRBJ2-1, with TRBD1 matching over 8 bases. Germline lookup yields CDR1 DFQATT and CDR2 SNEGSKA (reference sequence). V lost 3 bases and J lost 5; bases outside the gene matches: 3. The CDR3 extends over 13 amino acids.

The sample holds many counts of this clonotype. The rearrangement joins TRBV7-2 to TRBJ1-5; D uncertain. CDR1 and CDR2 (germline): SGHTA, FQGNSA. Trimming cost V 3 bases and J 1 base, with 1 base left between them. The CDR3 consists of 12 residues. The CDR3 here is CASSFSNQPQHF. The CDR3 bases are TGTGCCAGCAGCTTCAGCAATCAGCCCCAGCATTTT.